Following are 19 T cell receptor beta chains from one sample sequenced in a study of blood T cells in healthy people across ages. The use of a sample-barcoded 5' primer and a J-beta primer mix characterized a second PCR of roughly 6 to 11 cycles. From the 5' RACE reads, TCRdb called clonotypes with MiXCR, one entry per CDR3 protein. Of about 640,000 distinct CDR3 sequences listed, around 31% were seen once; the top ten hold around 14%. What was sequenced was blood. The receptors were sampled from an elderly woman in good health.

This clonotype was detected once. This chain links TRBV20-1 with TRBJ2-1; D gene unclear. The DNA matches TRBJ2-7 better at its end, which makes the J call doubtful. Looked up from germline, CDR1 is DFQATT and CDR2 is SNEGSKA (reference sequence). CDR3 length: 12 residues. This chain's CDR3 is CSASGQSYEQYF. CDR3 bases: TGCAGTGCTAGTGGGCAGTCCTACGAGCAGTACTTC.

This clonotype has ten or more counts. The rearrangement links TRBV6-5 to TRBJ2-7; D remains unclear. Trimming stripped 6 bases from V and 7 bases from J, with 10 bases between. The CDR3 is 11 amino acids. The V gene's germline CDR1 is MNHEY and CDR2 SVGAGI. Here the CDR3 DNA reads TGTGCCAGCAGGGGCGATAAAGAGCAGTACTTC. As protein: CASRGDKEQYF.

The chain has TRBV5-4 and TRBJ1-4; 7 nucleotides match TRBD1. Trimming took 0 bases from V and 7 from J; bases not matched to a gene: 6. Germline assignment: CDR1 SGHNT and CDR2 YYREEE (reference sequence). The CDR3 consists of 15 residues. This CDR3 is CASSLAGGTGEKLFF. CDR3 nucleotides: TGTGCCAGCAGCTTGGCAGGGGGTACCGGTGAAAAACTGTTTTTT.

In this sample, this clonotype turned up many times. J is TRBJ2-7 and V is TRBV30; 7 bases line up with TRBD1. The germline V gene has CDR1 GTSNPN and CDR2 SVGIG (reference sequence). Trimming removed 2 bases from V and 0 bases from J; junction bases left unmatched: 1. The CDR3 runs 13 residues. Written as DNA, the CDR3 is TGTGCCTGGAGTCCAGGGGGCTCCTACGAGCAGTACTTC. Translating gives CAWSPGGSYEQYF.

The J gene is TRBJ1-6, the V gene TRBV7-2; the D is unclear. The germline V gene has CDR1 SGHTA and CDR2 FQGNSA. The V end lost 1 base, the J end lost 7 bases, and 11 bases lay between the germline ends. The CDR3 length is 15 residues. CDR3 residues: CASSLVGLGNSPLHF. The CDR3 DNA is TGTGCCAGCAGCTTAGTGGGGTTGGGGAATTCACCCCTCCACTTT.

The chain couples TRBV6-5 to TRBJ2-7; a weak D match, TRBD2 (5 bases). Trimming shortened V by 6 bases and J by 6 bases, and 18 bases separated the two germline ends. Germline V lookup: CDR1 MNHEY, CDR2 SVGAGI. The CDR3 contains 14 residues. As DNA, the CDR3 is TGTGCCAGCAGCTTCGGGGATTCCTCTCGCGAGCAGTACTTC. Residues: CASSFGDSSREQYF.

This clonotype was counted ten times or more. The V gene is TRBV5-1, the J gene TRBJ2-7; D remains unclear. The CDR3 is 11 amino acids. The V end was cut by 4 bases, the J end by 7 bases, with 9 bases between. The V gene's germline CDR1 is SGHRS and CDR2 YFSETQ. For the CDR3, the DNA is TGCGCCAGCAGCGATTACTGGGAGCAGTACTTC. Its protein product is CASSDYWEQYF.

J is TRBJ2-2 and V is TRBV3-1, with a tentative D call TRBD1 (6 bases). Per the germline V gene, CDR1 is LGHDT and CDR2 is YNNKEL (reference sequence). This CDR3 is built from 14 residues. Between the trimmed V and J ends, which lost 3 bases and 4 bases, there was a span of 9 bases. The CDR3 protein is CASSQQGRTGELFF. CDR3 DNA: TGTGCCAGCAGCCAGCAGGGGCGCACCGGGGAGCTGTTTTTT.

This clonotype was recorded at least ten times. A single base separates this from a much larger clone, so it may be a read error. The chain carries TRBV6-5 and TRBJ2-5; maybe TRBD2 (5 bases). Near its end, the DNA agrees better with TRBJ2-7, so the J call may be wrong. This CDR3 is built from 13 residues. Germline V gives CDR1 MNHEY, CDR2 SVGAGI. The CDR3 nucleotides are TGTGCCAGCAGTTGGGAGTTGGCGGGCGAGCAGTACTTC. It codes for CASSWELAGEQYF.

A word on this clonotype: A read error is possible here, since a much larger clone lies one base away. V gene TRBV5-4 combines with J gene TRBJ1-4; TRBD1 aligns across 8 bases. CDR3 length: 14 amino acids. The V gene's germline CDR1 is SGHNT and CDR2 YYREEE (reference sequence). As DNA, the CDR3 is TGTGCCAGCAGCCGACAGGGGAGGAATGAAAAACGGTTTTTT. Translated: CASSRQGRNEKRFF.

This clonotype was seen ten or more times. An end of the junction does not agree with germline; a read error may underlie this. This chain links TRBV5-5 with TRBJ2-7; tentatively, D is TRBD1 (6 bases). CDR3 length: 14 amino acids. Germline CDR1 is SGHKS and CDR2 is YYEKEE (reference sequence). The CDR3 loop is CASSLGAGTYEQYF. The CDR3 DNA follows: TGTGCCAGCAGTTTGGGGGCAGGAACCTACGAGCAGTACTTC.

In its sample, this clonotype was seen many times. The chain links TRBV5-1 to TRBJ2-7; tentative D call: TRBD1 (5 bases). The CDR3 sequence is 13 residues long. The germline CDR1 and CDR2 sequences are SGHRS and YFSETQ. Trimming removed 5 bases at V and 6 bases at J, with 15 bases between. CDR3 coding DNA: TGCGCCAGCAGAAACGTTAGGGGTGGCGAGCAGTACTTC. This translates into CASRNVRGGEQYF.

This clonotype turned up a few times. The chain joins TRBV5-1 to TRBJ1-4, with 7 bases lining up with TRBD1. V was pared by 3 bases and J by 12 bases, with 11 bases of the junction left unmatched. Germline V lookup: CDR1 SGHRS, CDR2 YFSETQ. This CDR3 is built from 14 residues. The CDR3 region has the DNA TGCGCCAGCAGCTCGGGCCAGGGGGAGTTGGAACTGTTTTTT. This translates into CASSSGQGELELFF.

The chain uses TRBV2 and TRBJ1-2; perhaps TRBD1 as D (6 bases). CDR3 length: 12 amino acids. Germline V CDR1 and CDR2: SNHLY, FYNNEI. The CDR3 nucleotides read TGTGTAATAGGAACAGGGAACTATGGCTACACCTTC. Translated, it gives CVIGTGNYGYTF.

Note on this clonotype: It may be a read error: a sequence one base away is much more abundant. Since the CDR3 does not end with the conserved phenylalanine or tryptophan, this likely comes from a read error. The chain carries TRBV3-1 and TRBJ2-3; a weak D match, TRBD2 (6 bases). The germline V gene has CDR1 LGHDT and CDR2 YNNKEL (reference sequence). V was trimmed by 0 bases and J by 1 base, leaving 14 bases between them. CDR3 length: 17 amino acids. CDR3 region: CASSQDLGGAGTDTQYC. The CDR3 DNA reads as TGTGCCAGCAGCCAAGATCTTGGAGGGGCGGGCACAGATACGCAGTATTGT.

The rearrangement links TRBV29-1 to TRBJ1-4; D remains ambiguous. V lost 3 bases and J lost 7, with 15 bases in between. The CDR3 consists of 14 residues. The germline gives CDR1 SQVTM, CDR2 ANQGSEA. The CDR3 bases are TGCAGCGTTGACGGCCACCTAAGGGCTGAAAAACTGTTTTTT. As protein: CSVDGHLRAEKLFF. Together with reference TRBV29-1 and TRBJ1-4, the CDR3 gives the full variable domain: SAVISQKPSRDICQRGTSLTIQCQVDSQVTMMFWYRQQPGQSLTLIATANQGSEATYESGFVIDKFPISRPNLTFSTLTVSNMSPEDSSIYLCSVDGHLRAEKLFFGSGTQLSVL.

As for this clonotype: A single base separates this from a much larger clone, so it may be a read error. The J gene is TRBJ2-1, the V gene TRBV7-9; no firm D call. The DNA end is a closer match to TRBJ2-7, so the J assignment may be wrong. The CDR3 runs to 15 residues. From germline, CDR1 is SEHNR and CDR2 FQNEAQ (reference sequence). DNA for the CDR3: TGTGCCAGCAGCCAACAAGTGGGCTCCTACAATGAGCAGTACTTC. Residues: CASSQQVGSYNEQYF.

For this clonotype: This clone may be a read error of a much larger clone one base away. The chain has TRBV5-1 and TRBJ1-2; 9 nucleotides align to TRBD1. The CDR3 contains 15 residues. Germline V gene sequence: CDR1 SGHRS, CDR2 YFSETQ. In DNA form, the CDR3 reads TGCGCCGGCAGCCCACCGGGACAGGGTAGCTATGGCTACACCTTC. Its protein product is CAGSPPGQGSYGYTF.

This clonotype was seen only a few times. This chain uses TRBV24-1 with TRBJ1-6; no definite D call. CDR3 length: 14 amino acids. The V end lost 9 bases, the J end lost 0 bases, and 8 bases lay between the germline ends. Germline CDR1 KGHDR, CDR2 SFDVKD. CDR3: CATRYSSYNSPLHF. CDR3 coding DNA: TGTGCCACCCGATATAGCTCCTATAATTCACCCCTCCACTTT.